The 20 T cell receptor beta chains presented below share a single source sample, sequenced in a study of control samples from healthy donors and cancer patients. Only in-frame clones appear in the TCRdb table, and some are missing; sequencing was by immunoSEQ multiplex PCR. The repertoire holds more than 9,500 clones, with approximately 90% as singletons. Sequenced input: formalin-fixed, paraffin-embedded tissue. The receptors originated from a male donor with melanoma.

This clone was observed once. The chain carries TRBV6-1 and TRBJ2-7, with no clear D. The CDR3 is 14 amino acids. Trimming took 2 bases from V and 0 from J, leaving 8 bases between them. Per the germline V gene, CDR1 is MNHNS and CDR2 is SASEGT. The CDR3 region has the DNA TGTGCCAGCAGTGAACCTGGCAGCTCCTACGAGCAGTACTTC. As protein: CASSEPGSSYEQYF.

The chain is built from TRBV6-6 and TRBJ2-7, with TRBD1 matching 8 bases. Trimming took 2 bases from V and 3 from J; bases not matched to a gene: 6. CDR1 is MNHNY and CDR2 is SVGAGI in the germline V gene (reference sequence). The CDR3 runs to 15 residues. CDR3 amino acids: CASSYDGTGSYEQYV. Written as DNA, the CDR3 is TGTGCCAGCAGTTACGATGGGACAGGCAGCTACGAGCAGTACGTC.

The gene calls are TRBV4-3 and TRBJ1-4; no definite D call. Trimming removed 0 bases at V and 6 bases at J, with 11 bases between. Germline lookup yields CDR1 LGHNA and CDR2 YSLEER. There are 15 residues in the CDR3. The CDR3 region is CASSQDPAGDEKLFF. The CDR3 DNA sequence: TGCGCCAGCAGCCAAGATCCGGCAGGTGATGAAAAACTGTTTTTT.

The V gene is TRBV3-1 (or the pseudogene TRBV3-2), the J gene TRBJ1-2; no reliable D call. The CDR3 is 14 residues long. Trimming took 2 bases from V and 2 from J, leaving 9 bases between them. Germline CDR1 is LGHDT and CDR2 is YNNKEL (reference sequence). CDR3 sequence reads: CASSQILGNYGYTF. The DNA of the CDR3 is TGTGCCAGCAGCCAAATTCTGGGGAACTATGGCTACACCTTC.

The CDR3 sequence: CAWSGQNYGYTF. The CDR3 bases are TGTGCCTGGAGTGGACAGAACTATGGCTACACCTTC. This chain uses TRBV30 with TRBJ1-2; D might be TRBD1 (5 bases). V dropped 1 base and J dropped 2 bases, with 5 bases sitting between them. This CDR3 spans 12 amino acids. CDR1 and CDR2 from the germline V gene are GTSNPN and SVGIG (reference sequence).

This clone has just one count. The chain combines TRBV6-5 with TRBJ1-6; TRBD1 agrees at 7 bases. Germline CDR1 reads MNHEY; CDR2 reads SVGAGI. The V and J ends lost 0 bases and 14 bases, in that order; junction bases with no gene match: 7. The CDR3 covers 14 residues. CDR3 nucleotides: TGTGCCAGCAGTTACTCCCACAGGGGTGAGGCCCTCCACTTT. Translation gives CASSYSHRGEALHF.

The CDR3 region has the DNA TGTGCCAGCAGTACCACCTCGGACAGAAACATTCAGTACTTC. Its protein is CASSTTSDRNIQYF. The rearrangement uses TRBV6-6 and TRBJ2-4, with D possibly being TRBD1 (6 bases). The CDR3 contains 14 residues. Germline assignment: CDR1 MNHNY and CDR2 SVGAGI (reference sequence). Trimming shortened V by 5 bases and J by 6 bases, and 14 bases separated the two germline ends.

The rearrangement uses TRBV20-1 and TRBJ1-5; D gene uncertain. There are 13 residues in the CDR3. Germline V gives CDR1 DFQATT, CDR2 SNEGSKA (reference sequence). Trimming took off 3 bases at V and 6 bases at J, with 12 bases between the two ends. CDR3 in DNA: TGCAGTGCTAGTAGGAGCGGGCCTCAGCCCCAGCATTTT. Protein sequence: CSASRSGPQPQHF.

The sample holds one count of this clone. V is TRBV11-2 and J is TRBJ2-5; no clear D. The germline V gene encodes CDR1 SGHAT and CDR2 FQNNGV. V was shortened by 1 base and J by 2 bases, with 8 bases between the two germline ends. The CDR3 has 14 amino acids. The CDR3, as DNA: TGTGCCAGCAGCTTAGTTATGCGACAAGAGACCCAGTACTTC. The encoded protein is CASSLVMRQETQYF.

The J gene is TRBJ2-2, the V gene TRBV5-1; D not certain. The V and J ends lost 1 base and 6 bases respectively, with 7 bases between them. Germline CDR1 SGHRS, CDR2 YFSETQ. The CDR3 is 13 residues long. The CDR3 DNA sequence: TGCGCCAGCAGCTTGTGGGCTCCCGGGGAGCTGTTTTTT. Translated, it gives CASSLWAPGELFF.

The gene calls are TRBV7-9 and TRBJ2-7; 9 bases map to TRBD1. CDR1 and CDR2 from the germline V gene are SEHNR and FQNEAQ (reference sequence). The length of the CDR3 is 15 residues. Trimming removed 2 bases from V and 3 bases from J; junction bases left unmatched: 5. CDR3 sequence reads: CASSLSGTGLYEQYF. The CDR3 nucleotides are TGTGCCAGCAGCTTATCCGGGACAGGGCTCTACGAGCAGTACTTC. Complete variable domain (other parts from reference TRBV7-9 and TRBJ2-7): DTGVSQNPRHKITKRGQNVTFRCDPISEHNRLYWYRQTLGQGPEFLTYFQNEAQLEKSRLLSDRFSAERPKGSFSTLEIQRTEQGDSAMYLCASSLSGTGLYEQYFGPGTRLTVT.

The chain is built from TRBV6-5 and TRBJ2-3, with D maybe TRBD2 (5 bases). The CDR3 sequence is 12 residues long. CDR1 MNHEY and CDR2 SVGAGI come from the germline V gene. Here the CDR3 DNA reads TGTCGGACTGCCTACGGCACAGATACGCAGTATTTT. Translated: CRTAYGTDTQYF.

The V and J genes are TRBV2 and TRBJ2-3, with D possibly matching TRBD1 (5 bases). Trimming removed 8 bases at V and 0 bases at J, with 9 bases between. Germline CDR1 and CDR2: SNHLY and FYNNEI. The CDR3 is made up of 13 amino acids. CDR3 nucleotide sequence: TGTGCCAGCGACAGCTCTAGCACAGATACGCAGTATTTT. Its translation: CASDSSSTDTQYF.

The gene calls are TRBV3-1 (or the pseudogene TRBV3-2) and TRBJ2-7; D is possibly TRBD1 (6 bases). The CDR3 extends over 13 amino acids. Trimming took off 3 bases at V and 6 bases at J, with 12 bases between the two ends. The germline V gene has CDR1 LGHDT and CDR2 YNNKEL (reference sequence). The CDR3 region has the DNA TGTGCCAGCAGCCATATTTGGGGGCCCGAGCAGTACTTC. This sequence encodes CASSHIWGPEQYF.

The chain employs TRBV21-1 and TRBJ2-7; no DNA check was done on the table's D call, TRBD1. TRBV21-1 is termed a pseudogene. The length of the CDR3 is 15 residues. In DNA, the CDR3 is TGTGCCAGCAGCAAGGGGGACAGGGTTTTTGGCGAGCAGTACGTC. It specifies CASSKGDRVFGEQYV.

The V and J genes are TRBV9 and TRBJ2-3; 11 nucleotides match TRBD2. V was pared by 4 bases and J by 4 bases, with 5 bases of the junction left unmatched. CDR3 size: 15 residues. Germline lookup yields CDR1 SGDLS and CDR2 YYNGEE. The CDR3 DNA reads TGTGCCAGCAGCACTAGCGGGAGCGGGGCAGATACGCAGTATTTT. Encoded protein: CASSTSGSGADTQYF.

The rearrangement links TRBV11-3 to TRBJ2-7; 7 positions agree with TRBD2. CDR3 length: 14 amino acids. Looked up from germline, CDR1 is SGHNT and CDR2 is YENEEA. V dropped 5 bases and J dropped 4; count of bases not matched to a gene: 8. CDR3 residues: CASSRSGESYEQYV. The CDR3 region has the DNA TGTGCCAGCAGCCGAAGCGGGGAGTCTTACGAGCAGTACGTC.

This chain connects TRBV7-9 to TRBJ2-1, with D uncertain. Germline V CDR1 and CDR2: SEHNR, FQNEAQ (reference sequence). The CDR3 consists of 16 residues. V lost 7 bases and J lost 0, with 16 bases in between. This chain's CDR3 is CASNPASAASYNEQFF. The CDR3 nucleotides read TGTGCCAGCAACCCCGCGTCGGCGGCCTCCTACAATGAGCAGTTCTTC.

The gene calls are TRBV5-6 and TRBJ2-5; D not certain. V was clipped by 2 bases and J by 2 bases, with 1 base between them. The CDR3 length is 11 residues. The V gene's germline CDR1 is SGHDT and CDR2 YYEEEE. The CDR3 region has the DNA TGTGCCAGCAGCTTTCAAGAGACCCAGTACTTC. Protein: CASSFQETQYF.

This chain uses TRBV6-1 with TRBJ1-5; TRBD1 might be the D (6 bases). Trimming cost V 4 bases and J 0 bases, with 19 bases left between them. The CDR3 contains 18 residues. Germline V gene data show CDR1 as MNHNS and CDR2 as SASEGT. The CDR3 protein is CASSASIGQTNSNQPQHF. The DNA for the CDR3 is TGTGCCAGCAGTGCGAGCATCGGACAGACAAATAGCAATCAGCCCCAGCATTTT.